This T cell receptor beta chain was identified in a study of shared clonotypes between healthy human individuals. Study outcomes and limitations: The researchers took only blood, and tissue repertoires probably look different. Naive subsets usually exceeded memory subsets in estimated richness. Read depth was anticipated to influence clonotype sharing among donors.

TCRdb keeps only in-frame clones here, not all; method: immunoSEQ multiplex PCR. Of 2 million to 3 million clones listed, 90% to 95% are singletons. Donors comprised only Caucasian adults living in Nashville, Tennessee. About this clone: As yet, its antigen is unknown.

Germline V gives CDR1 SGDLS, CDR2 YYNGEE. The CDR3 has 16 residues. The J segment lost 0 bases and the V segment lost 2 bases, leaving 5 bases of the junction unmatched. The V call is TRBV9, the J call TRBJ1-5; the match to TRBD1 covers 7 bases. The receptor was derived from a man in his late teens or twenties in good health. Some clones in this sample may be carry-over from other donors' samples. The source material was naive CD4+ T cells from PBMCs. Regarding subset: CD45RA+ positively selected. The CDR3 sequence: CASSVRGQSSNQPQHF. The CDR3 nucleotides read TGTGCCAGCAGCGTGCGGGGACAGAGTAGCAATCAGCCCCAGCATTTT.